What follows is one T cell receptor beta chain and its context. These data come from a study of T cell responses to AZD1222 COVID-19 vaccine. The CDR3 is 15 residues long. Trimming removed 3 bases at V and 1 base at J, with 13 bases between. CDR1 and CDR2 (germline): SGDLS, YYNGEE. Method: immunoSEQ multiplex PCR; TCRdb's copy keeps in-frame clones and lacks some. In the table there are roughly 120,000 clones, about nine tenths of which are singletons. Source: peripheral blood, taken on day 0 of AZD1222 vaccination. This chain connects TRBV9 to TRBJ1-1; possibly TRBD1 for D (5 bases). This sequence was found in an adult in good health. The CDR3 DNA follows: TGTGCCAGCAGCGCCGACGTAACAGGGAACACTGAAGCTTTCTTT. It is translated as CASSADVTGNTEAFF.